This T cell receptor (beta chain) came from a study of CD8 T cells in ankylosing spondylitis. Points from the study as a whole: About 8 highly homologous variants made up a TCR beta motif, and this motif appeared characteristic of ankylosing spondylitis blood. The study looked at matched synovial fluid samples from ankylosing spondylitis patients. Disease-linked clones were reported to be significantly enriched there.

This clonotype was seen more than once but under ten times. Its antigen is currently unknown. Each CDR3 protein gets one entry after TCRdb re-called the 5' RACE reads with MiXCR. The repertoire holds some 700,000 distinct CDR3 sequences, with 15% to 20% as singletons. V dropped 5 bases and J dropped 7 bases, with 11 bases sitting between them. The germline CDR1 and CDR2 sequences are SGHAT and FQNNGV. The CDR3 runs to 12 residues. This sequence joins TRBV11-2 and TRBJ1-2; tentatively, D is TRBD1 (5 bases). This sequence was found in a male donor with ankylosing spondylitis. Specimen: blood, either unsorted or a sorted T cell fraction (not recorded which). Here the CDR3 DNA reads TGTGCCAGCAGCACGGGGACTGTTGGCTACACCTTC. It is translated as CASSTGTVGYTF.